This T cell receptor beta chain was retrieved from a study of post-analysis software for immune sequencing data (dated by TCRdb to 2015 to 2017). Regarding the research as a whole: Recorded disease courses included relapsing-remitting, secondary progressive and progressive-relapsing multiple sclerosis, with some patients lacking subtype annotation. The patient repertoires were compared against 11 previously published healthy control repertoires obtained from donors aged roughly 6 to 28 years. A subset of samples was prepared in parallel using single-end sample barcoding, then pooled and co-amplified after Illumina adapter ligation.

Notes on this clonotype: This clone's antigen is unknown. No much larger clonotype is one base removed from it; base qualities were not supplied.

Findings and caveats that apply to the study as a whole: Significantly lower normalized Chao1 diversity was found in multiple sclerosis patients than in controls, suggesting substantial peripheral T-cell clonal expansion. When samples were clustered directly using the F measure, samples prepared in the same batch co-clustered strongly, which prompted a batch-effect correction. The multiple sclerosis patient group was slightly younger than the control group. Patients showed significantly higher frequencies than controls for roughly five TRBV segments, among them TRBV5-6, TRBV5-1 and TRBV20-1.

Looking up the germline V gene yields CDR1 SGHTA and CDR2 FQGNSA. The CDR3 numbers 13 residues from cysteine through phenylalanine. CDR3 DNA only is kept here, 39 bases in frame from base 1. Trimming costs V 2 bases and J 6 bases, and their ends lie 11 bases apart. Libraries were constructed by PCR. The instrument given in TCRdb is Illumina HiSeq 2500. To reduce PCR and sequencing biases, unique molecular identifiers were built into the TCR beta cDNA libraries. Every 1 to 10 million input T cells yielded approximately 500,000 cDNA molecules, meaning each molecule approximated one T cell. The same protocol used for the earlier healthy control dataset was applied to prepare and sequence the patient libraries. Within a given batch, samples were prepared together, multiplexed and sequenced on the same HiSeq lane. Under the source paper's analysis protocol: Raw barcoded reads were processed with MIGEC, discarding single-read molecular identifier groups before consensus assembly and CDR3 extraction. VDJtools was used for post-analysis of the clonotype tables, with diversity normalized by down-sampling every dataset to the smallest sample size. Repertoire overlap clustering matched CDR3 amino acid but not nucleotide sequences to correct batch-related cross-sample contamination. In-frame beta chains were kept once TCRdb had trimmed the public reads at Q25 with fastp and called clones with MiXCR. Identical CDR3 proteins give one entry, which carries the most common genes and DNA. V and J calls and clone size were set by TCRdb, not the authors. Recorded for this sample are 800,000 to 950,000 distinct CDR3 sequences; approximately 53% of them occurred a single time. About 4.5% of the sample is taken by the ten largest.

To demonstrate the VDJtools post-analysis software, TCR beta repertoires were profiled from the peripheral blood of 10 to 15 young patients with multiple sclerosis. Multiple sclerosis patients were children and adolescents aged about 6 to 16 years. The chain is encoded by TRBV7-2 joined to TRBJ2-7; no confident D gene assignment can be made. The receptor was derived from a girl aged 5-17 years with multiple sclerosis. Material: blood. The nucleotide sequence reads TGTGCCAGCAGCTTACCGCGGCCGGGCGAGCAGTACTTC. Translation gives CASSLPRPGEQYF.